This T cell receptor (beta chain) was sequenced during a study of shared clonotypes between healthy human individuals. CDR1 MNHEY and CDR2 SVGAGI come from the germline V gene. Deletions cut 7 bases from V and 2 bases from J, with 16 bases between. The CDR3 is 15 residues long. Under the authors' procedure: ImmunoSEQ supplied junction-only sequences lacking quality scores, so filtering was different. Only in-frame clones appear in the TCRdb table, and some are missing; sequencing was by immunoSEQ multiplex PCR. D and trimming were read from the DNA, whereas the V and J calls and clone size are those reported in that table. The data show hundreds of thousands of clones, roughly 80% seen once.

J is TRBJ2-3 and V is TRBV6-5; D remains ambiguous. The receptor comes from a middle-aged woman in good health. Some clones in this sample may be carry-over from other donors' samples. Sequencing was performed on PBMCs. The CDR3 sequence is CASNPDVFNTDTQYF. The CDR3 DNA reads TGTGCCAGCAACCCCGACGTCTTCAACACAGATACGCAGTATTTT.